This entry lists 17 T cell receptor beta chains sequenced from one sample in a study of beta chain features in type 1 diabetes (dated by TCRdb to the late 2010s). The library was obtained by the immunoSEQ multiplex PCR assay. The High Capacity cDNA Reverse Transcription Kit was used to reverse transcribe all of the isolated RNA, meaning that expressed TCRB transcripts were what got sequenced. TCRdb stores this immuneACCESS table with in-frame sequences only. Part of the clones is absent; in the studies checked, under half of the shortfall reflects unresolved V genes, and no reason is known for the rest. Here the sample has 400,000 to 500,000 clones; approximately 14% occur a single time. The biggest ten clones account for roughly 0.035% of the sample. The sample taken for sequencing was naive CD4+ T cells from blood. This specimen's cell subset or site label, per the study, means: true naive CD4+ T cells. These receptor sequences come from a man aged 30 to 39 in good health.

This clone was detected only a few times. The chain joins TRBV6-5 to TRBJ1-4; no definite D call. V shed 0 bases and J shed 5 bases, with 7 bases lying between them. The CDR3 contains 14 residues. Germline CDR1 and CDR2: MNHEY and SVGAGI. The DNA for the CDR3 is TGTGCCAGCAGTTACTCGATCCTGAATGAAAAACTGTTTTTT. Translating it yields CASSYSILNEKLFF.

This clone occurred a few times. The genes are TRBV13 and TRBJ1-1; maybe TRBD1 (5 bases). The CDR3 spans 15 residues. V was pared by 5 bases and J by 2 bases, with 15 bases between. Germline loops: CDR1 PRHDT, CDR2 FYEKMQ (reference sequence). The CDR3 nucleotides are TGTGCCAGCAGCCAACGGCGGGACGGTAACACTGAAGCTTTCTTT. Amino acids: CASSQRRDGNTEAFF. Looking up the rest from reference TRBV13 and TRBJ1-1 gives the full variable domain: AAGVIQSPRHLIKEKRETATLKCYPIPRHDTVYWYQQGPGQDPQFLISFYEKMQSDKGSIPDRFSAQQFSDYHSELNMSSLELGDSALYFCASSQRRDGNTEAFFGQGTRLTVV.

This clone has a handful of counts. This may come from a read error, since a much larger clone is one base off. This rearrangement joins TRBV9 to TRBJ1-1; a possible D gene is TRBD1 (6 bases). V lost 0 bases and J 3 bases, leaving 6 bases between the germline ends. Germline V gene data show CDR1 as SGDLS and CDR2 as YYNGEE. The CDR3 extends over 13 amino acids. DNA of the CDR3: TGTGCCAGCAGCGTAGACAGGGACACTGAAGCTTTCTTT. It is translated as CASSVDRDTEAFF.

The V gene is TRBV18, the J gene TRBJ2-1; TRBD2 aligns across 7 bases. Germline V gene sequence: CDR1 KGHSH, CDR2 LQKENI. The CDR3 is made up of 15 amino acids. J gave up 9 bases and V 0 bases, and 8 bases lay outside the gene matches. CDR3: CASSPPLRGRGEQFF. CDR3 nucleotides: TGTGCCAGCTCACCACCCCTCCGCGGGAGAGGTGAGCAGTTCTTC. The variable domain in full, with the rest retrieved from reference TRBV18 and TRBJ2-1, is NAGVMQNPRHLVRRRGQEARLRCSPMKGHSHVYWYRQLPEEGLKFMVYLQKENIIDESGMPKERFSAEFPKEGPSILRIQQVVRGDSAAYFCASSPPLRGRGEQFFGPGTRLTVL.

This clone was counted a few times. The rearrangement joins TRBV7-2 to TRBJ2-3; perhaps TRBD2 as D (6 bases). CDR1 and CDR2 from the germline V gene are SGHTA and FQGNSA. The length of the CDR3 is 14 residues. The V end lost 5 bases, the J end lost 0 bases, and 9 bases lay between the germline ends. In DNA, the CDR3 is TGTGCCAGCAGCGATGGGACTAGCACAGATACGCAGTATTTT. Translation gives CASSDGTSTDTQYF.

Written as DNA, the CDR3 is TGTGCCAGCAGTGAATTGGAGCAGTTCTTC. Encoded protein: CASSELEQFF. The chain carries TRBV25-1 and TRBJ2-1; no definite D call. Trimming shortened V by 1 base and J by 10 bases, and 2 bases separated the two germline ends. This CDR3 is 10 amino acids long. In germline, CDR1 is MGHDK, CDR2 SYGVNS.

This rearrangement joins TRBV7-2 to TRBJ2-5; TRBD2 agrees at 14 bases. CDR1 SGHTA and CDR2 FQGNSA come from the germline V gene. The CDR3 loop spans 17 amino acids. Trimming at V came to 5 bases and at J to 4 bases, leaving 9 bases not matched to a gene. Here the CDR3 DNA reads TGTGCCAGCAGCCCTAGACTAGCGGGAGGGAGGGGAGAGACCCAGTACTTC. Translated, it gives CASSPRLAGGRGETQYF.

This CDR3 is CASMSLSSYNEQFF. The DNA of the CDR3 is TGTGCCAGTATGTCACTTAGCTCCTACAATGAGCAGTTCTTC. This chain uses TRBV19 with TRBJ2-1, with D uncertain. Trimming took 7 bases from V and 0 from J, leaving 10 bases between them. Per germline, CDR1 LNHDA and CDR2 SQIVND (reference sequence). CDR3 length: 14 amino acids.

In this sample, this clone turned up a few times. The chain carries TRBV6-6 and TRBJ2-1; a possible D gene is TRBD2 (5 bases). The V gene lost 2 bases and the J gene lost 3 bases, with 5 bases spanning the gap. This CDR3 contains 13 residues. Germline V CDR1 and CDR2: MNHNY, SVGAGI (reference sequence). The DNA for the CDR3 is TGTGCCAGCAGTTACGAGGGCTACAATGAGCAGTTCTTC. This encodes CASSYEGYNEQFF.

In nucleotides, the CDR3 is TGCGCCAGCAGCAAGGGTACAGGGGCCAACGTCCTGACTTTC. It codes for CASSKGTGANVLTF. The chain joins TRBV5-1 to TRBJ2-6; D gene ambiguous. Per germline, CDR1 SGHRS and CDR2 YFSETQ. V shed 4 bases and J shed 4 bases, with 9 bases lying between them. The CDR3 has 14 amino acids.

V is TRBV12-5 and J is TRBJ2-3; 12 nucleotides match TRBD2. The CDR3 is 21 residues long. The germline gives CDR1 LGHNT, CDR2 FRNRAP. V lost 7 bases to trimming and J lost 3 bases; unmatched junction nucleotides: 23. The chain's CDR3 is CASAKGWSGLAGRWLTDTQYF. In nucleotides, the CDR3 is TGTGCTAGTGCCAAAGGTTGGAGTGGACTAGCGGGAAGATGGTTGACAGATACGCAGTATTTT.

The J gene is TRBJ2-3, the V gene TRBV9; 8 bases map to TRBD2. Germline V lookup: CDR1 SGDLS, CDR2 YYNGEE. The CDR3 spans 15 residues. V shed 2 bases and J 2 bases; nucleotides not matched to a gene: 4. CDR3 protein: CASSVLSGDTDTQYF. CDR3 sequence (DNA): TGTGCCAGCAGCGTTCTTAGCGGGGACACAGATACGCAGTATTTT.

The chain employs TRBV7-9 and TRBJ2-1; the D gene is possibly TRBD2 (5 bases). The CDR3 has 15 residues. The V end lost 2 bases, the J end lost 0 bases, and 8 bases lay between the germline ends. Germline-derived CDR1 and CDR2 are SEHNR and FQNEAQ (reference sequence). CDR3 coding DNA: TGTGCCAGCAGCTTACGCAGCGGCTCCTACAATGAGCAGTTCTTC. It specifies CASSLRSGSYNEQFF. The full variable domain, its missing parts supplied by reference TRBV7-9 and TRBJ2-1, is DTGVSQNPRHKITKRGQNVTFRCDPISEHNRLYWYRQTLGQGPEFLTYFQNEAQLEKSRLLSDRFSAERPKGSFSTLEIQRTEQGDSAMYLCASSLRSGSYNEQFFGPGTRLTVL.

This rearrangement joins TRBV11-2 to TRBJ2-1; TRBD2 is a possible D gene (5 bases). Trimming took 6 bases from V and 3 from J, leaving 9 bases between them. The CDR3 has 13 residues. Looked up from germline, CDR1 is SGHAT and CDR2 is FQNNGV. The DNA of the CDR3 is TGTGCCAGCAGTGAGCGGCTCTACAATGAGCAGTTCTTC. Translation: CASSERLYNEQFF.

This chain links TRBV27 with TRBJ1-4; 9 nucleotides agree with TRBD1. This CDR3 comprises 18 residues. Germline V gene sequence: CDR1 MNHEY, CDR2 SMNVEV (reference sequence). With 3 bases clipped from V and 0 bases from J, the junction kept 8 bases outside the gene matches. CDR3 loop: CASSFSGQGHTTNEKLFF. The CDR3 DNA reads TGTGCCAGCAGTTTCTCGGGACAGGGCCATACAACTAATGAAAAACTGTTTTTT.

This clone was observed at least ten times. V usage is TRBV29-1 and J usage is TRBJ2-6; possibly TRBD1 or TRBD2 for D (5 bases each). The V and J ends lost 6 bases and 0 bases respectively, with 15 bases between them. Germline CDR1 is SQVTM and CDR2 is ANQGSEA. The CDR3 is 16 residues long. In DNA, the CDR3 is TGCAGCGTCCGGGACGCGAGCCTCTCTGGGGCCAACGTCCTGACTTTC. This encodes CSVRDASLSGANVLTF.

This clone was seen more than once but under ten times. The chain is built from TRBV7-9 and TRBJ1-1, with D uncertain. In germline, CDR1 is SEHNR, CDR2 FQNEAQ (reference sequence). The ends were cut back, 5 bases at V and 2 bases at J, with 18 bases in the middle. This CDR3 region has 16 residues. The CDR3 coding sequence is TGTGCCAGCAGCCCACGTACCGCAGGCCCTAACACTGAAGCTTTCTTT. Translation gives CASSPRTAGPNTEAFF.